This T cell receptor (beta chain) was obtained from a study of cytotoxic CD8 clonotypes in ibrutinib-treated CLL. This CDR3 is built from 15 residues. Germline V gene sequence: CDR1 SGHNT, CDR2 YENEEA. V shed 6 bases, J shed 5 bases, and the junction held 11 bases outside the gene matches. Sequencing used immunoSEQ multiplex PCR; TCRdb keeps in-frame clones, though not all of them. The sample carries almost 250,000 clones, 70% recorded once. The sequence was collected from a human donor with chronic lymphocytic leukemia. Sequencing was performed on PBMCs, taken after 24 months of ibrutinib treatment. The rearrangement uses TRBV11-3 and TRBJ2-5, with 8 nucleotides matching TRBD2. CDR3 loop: CASRDRGGLEETQYF. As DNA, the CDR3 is TGTGCCAGCAGGGATCGGGGGGGGTTGGAGGAGACCCAGTACTTC. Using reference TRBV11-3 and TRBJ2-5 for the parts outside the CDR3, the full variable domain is EAGVVQSPRYKIIEKKQPVAFWCNPISGHNTLYWYLQNLGQGPELLIRYENEEAVDDSQLPKDRFSAERLKGVDSTLKIQPAELGDSAVYLCASRDRGGLEETQYFGPGTRLLVL.